These 12 T cell receptor beta chains were sequenced from one sample in a study of blood T cell repertoires in COVID-19. The assay was immunoSEQ multiplex PCR, and TCRdb's table has in-frame clones only and misses some. The top ten hold 3.9% of the sample, which has 330,000 or so clones, about 92% seen once. Sequenced sample: peripheral blood. The receptor source for this set is a woman aged 55-69 years with COVID-19, enrolled during active disease.

This clone appeared a few times. Other DNA sequences in this sample translate to the same CDR3. V is TRBV7-9 and J is TRBJ1-2; TRBD1 agrees at 7 bases. The CDR3 is 12 amino acids. V shed 4 bases, J shed 5 bases, and the junction held 1 base outside the gene matches. Germline V lookup: CDR1 SEHNR, CDR2 FQNEAQ (reference sequence). The CDR3 protein is CASSSQGYGYTF. The CDR3, as DNA: TGTGCCAGCAGCTCACAGGGGTATGGCTACACCTTC.

V and J are TRBV6-5 and TRBJ1-2; the D is unclear. CDR3 length: 14 amino acids. CDR1 is MNHEY and CDR2 is SVGAGI in the germline V gene. Deletions cut 2 bases from V and 8 bases from J, with 15 bases between. Written as DNA, the CDR3 is TGTGCCAGCAGTTACATGAGGGAGTCTGGAGGCTACACCTTC. It yields the protein CASSYMRESGGYTF.

The chain carries TRBV5-5 and TRBJ1-1; D is unclear. The V gene lost 2 bases and the J gene lost 4 bases, with 9 bases spanning the gap. CDR1 is SGHKS and CDR2 is YYEKEE in the germline V gene (reference sequence). This CDR3 is 13 amino acids long. DNA of the CDR3: TGTGCCAGCAGCTTCAGTATTTTCACTGAAGCTTTCTTT. Protein product: CASSFSIFTEAFF.

CDR3 bases: TGCGCCAGCAGCTCTAGCGGGGGATCGGTTACCTACGAGCAGTACTTC. Its protein product is CASSSSGGSVTYEQYF. The chain has TRBV5-1 and TRBJ2-7; 10 bases are shared with TRBD2. The germline gives CDR1 SGHRS, CDR2 YFSETQ. The CDR3 consists of 16 residues. V lost 3 bases to trimming and J lost 2 bases; unmatched junction nucleotides: 8.

The V gene is TRBV5-1, the J gene TRBJ1-4; D call uncertain. The CDR3 has 14 residues. V dropped 1 base and J dropped 8 bases, with 12 bases sitting between them. Looked up from germline, CDR1 is SGHRS and CDR2 is YFSETQ. Here the CDR3 reads CASSLNRPGEKLFF. The CDR3, as DNA: TGCGCCAGCAGCTTGAATCGTCCAGGCGAAAAACTGTTTTTT.

The chain links TRBV7-2 to TRBJ2-1; 7 bases are shared with TRBD1. Germline V lookup: CDR1 SGHTA, CDR2 FQGNSA. The V and J ends lost 5 bases and 8 bases, in that order; junction bases with no gene match: 6. CDR3 length: 13 amino acids. In nucleotides, the CDR3 is TGTGCCAGCAGCCTGACAGGGATCCATGAGCAGTTCTTC. It encodes CASSLTGIHEQFF. The full variable domain, with the rest looked up from reference TRBV7-2 and TRBJ2-1, is GAGVSQSPSNKVTEKGKDVELRCDPISGHTALYWYRQSLGQGLEFLIYFQGNSAPDKSGLPSDRFSAERTGGSVSTLTIQRTQQEDSAVYLCASSLTGIHEQFFGPGTRLTVL.

The chain has TRBV12-3 or TRBV12-4 and TRBJ1-3, with no clear D. V lost 3 bases, J lost 3 bases, and 3 bases lay in between. The CDR3 loop spans 12 amino acids. CDR3 sequence reads: CASSLSGNTIYF. CDR3 bases: TGTGCCAGCAGTTTGAGTGGAAACACCATATATTTT.

The CDR3 DNA reads as TGTGCCAGCAATCACGGGACAGAGAATCAGCCCCAGCATTTT. This gives the protein CASNHGTENQPQHF. The chain has TRBV6-5 and TRBJ1-5; TRBD1 aligns across 7 bases. The junction had 7 bases not matched to a gene; V was cut back by 7 bases and J by 4 bases. The CDR3 runs to 14 residues. Germline values: CDR1 MNHEY, CDR2 SVGAGI.

This sequence joins TRBV19 and TRBJ1-1; 9 bases line up with TRBD1. Germline CDR1 reads LNHDA; CDR2 reads SQIVND (reference sequence). Trimming removed 5 bases from V and 7 bases from J; junction bases left unmatched: 26. This CDR3 has 20 amino acids. The CDR3 loop is CASSVGPGTGFSSVRGEAFF. The CDR3 coding sequence is TGTGCCAGTAGTGTAGGTCCCGGGACAGGGTTTTCCAGTGTCCGTGGTGAAGCTTTCTTT. The whole variable domain, remainder taken from reference TRBV19 and TRBJ1-1, is DGGITQSPKYLFRKEGQNVTLSCEQNLNHDAMYWYRQDPGQGLRLIYYSQIVNDFQKGDIAEGYSVSREKKESFPLTVTSAQKNPTAFYLCASSVGPGTGFSSVRGEAFFGQGTRLTVV.

The chain joins TRBV6-6 to TRBJ1-6, with TRBD1 matching over 9 bases. With 0 bases clipped from V and 10 bases from J, the junction kept 4 bases outside the gene matches. Germline-derived CDR1 and CDR2 are MNHNY and SVGAGI (reference sequence). This CDR3 region has 15 residues. DNA of the CDR3: TGTGCCAGCAGTTACTCGGGACAGGGTGGATCACCCCTCCACTTT. Translating it yields CASSYSGQGGSPLHF.

This clone has just one count. This rearrangement joins TRBV3-1 (or the pseudogene TRBV3-2) to TRBJ2-2, with D possibly TRBD1 on 6 matching bases. The germline V gene has CDR1 LGHDT and CDR2 YNNKEL (reference sequence). Trimming removed 4 bases at V and 8 bases at J, with 11 bases between. The CDR3 covers 13 residues. The CDR3 region is CASSLNRAGELFF. CDR3 bases: TGTGCCAGCAGCCTCAACAGGGCAGGGGAGCTGTTTTTT.

This clone was seen once. The chain employs TRBV11-2 and TRBJ2-3; 7 bases align to TRBD2. Losses at the gene ends were 5 bases for V and 6 bases for J; bases not matched to a gene: 8. The CDR3 runs to 14 residues. Germline values: CDR1 SGHAT, CDR2 FQNNGV. CDR3 residues: CASSPLAGVDTQYF. The CDR3 DNA reads as TGTGCCAGCAGCCCGCTTGCGGGGGTTGATACGCAGTATTTT. Full variable domain (remainder filled in from reference TRBV11-2 and TRBJ2-3): EAGVAQSPRYKIIEKRQSVAFWCNPISGHATLYWYQQILGQGPKLLIQFQNNGVVDDSQLPKDRFSAERLKGVDSTLKIQPAKLEDSAVYLCASSPLAGVDTQYFGPGTRLTVL.